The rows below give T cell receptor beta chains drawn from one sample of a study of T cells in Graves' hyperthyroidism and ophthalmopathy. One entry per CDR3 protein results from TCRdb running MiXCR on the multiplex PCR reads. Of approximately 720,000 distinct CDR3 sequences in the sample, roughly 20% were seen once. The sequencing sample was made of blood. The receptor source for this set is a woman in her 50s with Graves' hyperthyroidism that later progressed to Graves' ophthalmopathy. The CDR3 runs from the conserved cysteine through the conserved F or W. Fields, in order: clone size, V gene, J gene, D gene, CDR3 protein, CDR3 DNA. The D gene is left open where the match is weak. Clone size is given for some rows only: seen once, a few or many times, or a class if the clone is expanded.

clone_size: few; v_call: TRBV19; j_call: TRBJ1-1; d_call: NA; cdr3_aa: CASDTAGNTEAFF; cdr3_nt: TGTGCCAGTGACACCGCCGGGAACACTGAAGCTTTCTTT
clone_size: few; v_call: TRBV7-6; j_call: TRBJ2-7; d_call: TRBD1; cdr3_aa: CASSSAQDRADEQYF; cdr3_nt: TGTGCCAGCAGCTCAGCCCAGGACAGGGCGGACGAGCAGTACTTC
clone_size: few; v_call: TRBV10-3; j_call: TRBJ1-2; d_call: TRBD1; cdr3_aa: CAIREQGAYGYTF; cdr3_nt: TGTGCCATCAGAGAACAGGGGGCGTATGGCTACACCTTC
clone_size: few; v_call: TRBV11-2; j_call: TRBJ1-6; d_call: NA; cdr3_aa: CASSRMVRPSSYNSPLHF; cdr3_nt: TGTGCCAGTAGTCGCATGGTCAGGCCAAGCTCCTATAATTCACCCCTCCACTTT
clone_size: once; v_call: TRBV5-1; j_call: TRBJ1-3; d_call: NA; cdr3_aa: CASSLEGGDGNTIYF; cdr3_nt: TGCGCCAGCAGCTTGGAGGGGGGCGACGGAAACACCATATATTTT
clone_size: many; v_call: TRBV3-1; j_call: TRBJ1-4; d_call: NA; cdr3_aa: CASSPATTNEKLFF; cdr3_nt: TGTGCCAGCAGCCCCGCTACAACTAATGAAAAACTGTTTTTT
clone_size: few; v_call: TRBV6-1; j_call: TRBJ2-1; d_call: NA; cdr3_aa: CASSEGTYNEQFF; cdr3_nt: TGTGCCAGCAGTGAAGGGACCTACAATGAGCAGTTCTTC
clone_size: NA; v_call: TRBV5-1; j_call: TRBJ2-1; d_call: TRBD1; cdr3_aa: CASSEGTGGYNEQFF; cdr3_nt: TGCGCCAGCAGCGAAGGGACAGGGGGCTACAATGAGCAGTTCTTC
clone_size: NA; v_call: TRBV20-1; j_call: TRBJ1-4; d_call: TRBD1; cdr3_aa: CSASPPGGWEKLFF; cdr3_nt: TGCAGTGCTAGTCCCCCAGGGGGGTGGGAAAAACTGTTTTTT
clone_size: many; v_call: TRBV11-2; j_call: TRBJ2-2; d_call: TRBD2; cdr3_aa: CASSLVGLASAGELFF; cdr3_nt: TGTGCCAGCAGCTTAGTGGGACTAGCTAGCGCCGGGGAGCTGTTTTTT
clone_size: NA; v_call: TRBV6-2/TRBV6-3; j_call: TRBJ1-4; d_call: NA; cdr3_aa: CASSYAGDHNEKLFF; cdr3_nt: TGTGCCAGCAGTTATGCGGGGGATCATAATGAAAAACTGTTTTTT
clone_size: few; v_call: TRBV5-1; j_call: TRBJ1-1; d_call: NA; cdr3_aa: CANSLTDGQNTEAFF; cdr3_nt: TGCGCCAACAGCTTGACGGACGGACAGAACACTGAAGCTTTCTTT
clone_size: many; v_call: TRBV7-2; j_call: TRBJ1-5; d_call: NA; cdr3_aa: CASSFGQLNQPQHF; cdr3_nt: TGTGCCAGCAGCTTCGGACAGTTGAATCAGCCCCAGCATTTT
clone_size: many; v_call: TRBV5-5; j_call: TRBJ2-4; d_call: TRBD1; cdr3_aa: CASSHGTGDPLAKNIQYF; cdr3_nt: TGTGCCAGCAGCCACGGGACAGGGGACCCACTAGCCAAAAACATTCAGTACTTC
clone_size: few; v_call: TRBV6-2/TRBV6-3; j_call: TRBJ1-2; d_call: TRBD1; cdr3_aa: CASSYDGTGGGGYTF; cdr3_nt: TGTGCCAGCAGTTACGACGGGACAGGGGGAGGGGGCTACACCTTC
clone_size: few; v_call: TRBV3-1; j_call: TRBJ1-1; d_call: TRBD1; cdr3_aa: CASSQRRGVNTEAFF; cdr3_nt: TGTGCCAGCAGCCAACGCAGGGGGGTGAACACTGAAGCTTTCTTT
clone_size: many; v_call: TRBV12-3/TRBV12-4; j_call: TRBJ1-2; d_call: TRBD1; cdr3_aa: CASSLTGGSGYTF; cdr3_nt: TGTGCCAGCAGCCTGACAGGGGGGAGCGGCTACACCTTC
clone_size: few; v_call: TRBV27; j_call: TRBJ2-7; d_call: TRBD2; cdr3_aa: CASSSAGAYEQYF; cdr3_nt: TGTGCCAGCAGTTCGGCGGGGGCCTACGAGCAGTACTTC
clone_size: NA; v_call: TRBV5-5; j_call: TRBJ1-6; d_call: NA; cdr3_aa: CASTRDQGQNSPLHF; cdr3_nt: TGTGCCAGCACACGTGACCAGGGCCAAAATTCACCCCTCCACTTT